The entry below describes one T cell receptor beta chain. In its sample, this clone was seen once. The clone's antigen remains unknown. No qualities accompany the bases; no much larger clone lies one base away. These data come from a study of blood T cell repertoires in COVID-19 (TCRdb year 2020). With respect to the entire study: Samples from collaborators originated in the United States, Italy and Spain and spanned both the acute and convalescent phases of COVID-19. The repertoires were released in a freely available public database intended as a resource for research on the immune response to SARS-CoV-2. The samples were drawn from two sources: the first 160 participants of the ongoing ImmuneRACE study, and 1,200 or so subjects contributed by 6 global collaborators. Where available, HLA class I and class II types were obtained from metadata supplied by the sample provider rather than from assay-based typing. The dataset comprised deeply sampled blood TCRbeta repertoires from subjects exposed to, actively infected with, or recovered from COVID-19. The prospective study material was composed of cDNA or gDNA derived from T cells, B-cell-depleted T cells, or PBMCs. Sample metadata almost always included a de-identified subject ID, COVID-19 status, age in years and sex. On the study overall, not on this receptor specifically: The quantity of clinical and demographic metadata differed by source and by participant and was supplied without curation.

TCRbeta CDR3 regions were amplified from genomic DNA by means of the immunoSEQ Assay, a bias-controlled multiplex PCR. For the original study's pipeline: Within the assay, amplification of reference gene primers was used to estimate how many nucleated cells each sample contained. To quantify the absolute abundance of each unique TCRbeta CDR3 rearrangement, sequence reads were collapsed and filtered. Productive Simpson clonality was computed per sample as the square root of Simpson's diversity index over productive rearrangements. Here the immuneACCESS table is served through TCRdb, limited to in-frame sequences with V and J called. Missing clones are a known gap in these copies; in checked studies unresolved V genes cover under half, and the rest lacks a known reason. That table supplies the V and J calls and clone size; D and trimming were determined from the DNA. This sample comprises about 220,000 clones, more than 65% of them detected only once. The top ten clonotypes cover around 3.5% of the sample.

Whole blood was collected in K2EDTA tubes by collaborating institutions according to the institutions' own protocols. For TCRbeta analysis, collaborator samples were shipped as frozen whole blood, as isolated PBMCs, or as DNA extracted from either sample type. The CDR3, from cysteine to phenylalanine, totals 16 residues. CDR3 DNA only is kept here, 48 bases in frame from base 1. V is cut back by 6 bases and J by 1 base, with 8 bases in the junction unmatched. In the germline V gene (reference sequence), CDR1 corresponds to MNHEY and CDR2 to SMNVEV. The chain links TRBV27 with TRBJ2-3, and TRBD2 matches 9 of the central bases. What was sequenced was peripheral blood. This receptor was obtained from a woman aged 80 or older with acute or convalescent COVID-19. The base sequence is TGTGCCAGCAGCTTAGAGGAGCGGGGGGGCACAGATACGCAGTATTTT. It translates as CASSLEERGGTDTQYF.